This TCR beta chain is drawn from a study of chemoradiotherapy in HPV16-positive cancers (dated by TCRdb to between 2021 and 2024). General notes on the study: Using functional T-cell assays on cells from a couple of HPV16-positive patients, the researchers defined candidate HPV-specific T-cell clones and common TCR motifs. Whether T-cell immunity against the HPV oncoproteins E6 and E7 changes during chemoradiotherapy and whether survival is affected by this immunity were examined in the study. TCR repertoires from 86 patients with HPV-related cancers were then used to track the candidate HPV-specific TCRs and motifs. What the research found in general, with its limitations: In HPV16-positive patients, expansion of HPV-responsive T cells during chemoradiotherapy was associated with improved recurrence-free survival. The functional definition of HPV-specific T cells was derived from only two HPV16-positive patients, and the survival association was reported for HPV16-positive patients. Expansion of candidate HPV-specific clones and E7-related TCR motifs was observed in the tumor microenvironment during treatment, whereas no such expansion was observed for non-HPV-specific T cells.

The junction shows trimming of 4 bases on V and 2 bases on J, plus 15 bases between the germline ends. Reading the germline V gene (reference sequence) gives CDR1 LNHDA and CDR2 SQIVND. Counted from cysteine to phenylalanine, this CDR3 has 16 amino acids. The sequence is cut down to CDR3 DNA, 48 bases in frame from base 1. For this clone: Its recognized antigen is unknown. Base quality data are lacking; no much larger clone is found one base away.

Repertoires were sampled repeatedly over the course of chemoradiotherapy so that clonal expansion in the tumor microenvironment could be followed. The protocol used for the library was the immunoSEQ multiplex PCR assay. In its TCRdb copy, this immuneACCESS table keeps in-frame sequences only and misses some clones. Where compared with another copy, unresolved V genes explain less than half of these, and the others have no known cause. The sample yields roughly 3,900 clones; around four fifths were counted once. Of the sample, more than 9.5% falls within the top ten clones. Sequencing was performed on tumor tissue, taken from a patient who underwent chemoradiotherapy. The chain is assembled from TRBV19 and TRBJ2-1; TRBD2 is perhaps the D gene, given 5 matching bases. The source is a human donor with HPV-associated anogenital cancer. The CDR3 protein is CASSTPSGGTYNEQFF. The DNA reads as follows: TGTGCCAGTAGTACTCCCAGCGGTGGAACCTACAATGAGCAGTTCTTC.